Listed below are T cell receptor beta chains from one sample, sequenced in a study of cytomegalovirus exposure and HLA in healthy donors. Produced via immunoSEQ multiplex PCR; TCRdb's table is partial and in-frame only. Altogether about 160,000 clones are present, more than 60% being singletons, with the ten largest covering approximately 1.5%. Sequencing input: PBMCs. The origin of the receptors is a young woman in good health and CMV-seronegative. Each CDR3 is given with its conserved first and last residue. A D gene is named only where the DNA matches it firmly. Not every row has a clone size; where given, it reads once, few, many or a size class.

D	size	V	J	DNA	CDR3
-	-	TRBV5-1	TRBJ2-7	TGCGCCAGCAGCGGAGGGACTCCGAGGGCCGAGCAGTACTTC	CASSGGTPRAEQYF
TRBD2	-	TRBV7-9	TRBJ2-1	TGTGCCAGCAGCTTTAAGCGGGGGGGGTTCAAGGACAATGAGCAGTTCTTC	CASSFKRGGFKDNEQFF
TRBD2	-	TRBV6-5	TRBJ2-5	TGTGCCAGCACACTAGCGCAAGAGACCCAGTACTTC	CASTLAQETQYF
TRBD1	-	TRBV5-1	TRBJ1-5	TGCGCCAGCAGCTTAACAGGGGCCGAGCTCAATCAGCCCCAGCATTTT	CASSLTGAELNQPQHF
-	-	TRBV18	TRBJ2-1	TGTGCCAGCTCCCTTCAGAGGAATGAGCAGTTCTTC	CASSLQRNEQFF
TRBD1	-	TRBV5-1	TRBJ1-4	TGCGCCAGCAGCTGGGGGACAGCTAATGAAAAACTGTTTTTT	CASSWGTANEKLFF
-	-	TRBV6-1	TRBJ2-5	TGTGCCAGCAGTGAACTGACAGCCCAAGAGACCCAGTACTTC	CASSELTAQETQYF
-	-	TRBV5-1	TRBJ1-1	TGCGCCAGCAGCTTGGCATACATGAACACTGAAGCTTTCTTT	CASSLAYMNTEAFF
-	-	TRBV27	TRBJ2-7	TGTGCCAGCAGTTTCATTTCCGCCGGGACAAGCTACGAGCAGTACTTC	CASSFISAGTSYEQYF
-	-	TRBV6-5	TRBJ2-2	TGTGCCAGCCAAAACAGGGTGGGCGGGGAGCTGTTTTTT	CASQNRVGGELFF
-	-	TRBV6-5	TRBJ1-6	TGTGCCAGCACCCGGGACATCTATAATTCACCCCTCCACTTT	CASTRDIYNSPLHF
-	once	TRBV9	TRBJ2-5	TGTGCCAGCAGCGTAGGTCCTTTTGAGACCCAGTACTTC	CASSVGPFETQYF
-	-	TRBV6-6	TRBJ1-5	TGTGCCAGCCGGGTCGGGGGGGGCCAGCCCCAGCATTTT	CASRVGGGQPQHF
TRBD1	-	TRBV18	TRBJ2-3	TGTGCCAGCTCACCAGGGCAGGACAGGGTAACGGATACGCAGTATTTT	CASSPGQDRVTDTQYF
TRBD1	-	TRBV5-1	TRBJ1-2	TGCGCCAGCAGCTTGGAGCTAGGGGGCGCTTACTATGGCTACACCTTC	CASSLELGGAYYGYTF
TRBD2	once	TRBV4-1	TRBJ2-2	TGCGCCAGCAGCCAAGAACTAGCGGGGGCGAACACCGAGGAGCTGTTTTTT	CASSQELAGANTEELFF
-	-	TRBV19	TRBJ2-6	TGTGCCAGTAGTATCAGGGGGGCCACTGGGGCCAACGTCCTGACTTTC	CASSIRGATGANVLTF
-	-	TRBV7-9	TRBJ2-3	TGTTCCAGCAGCTTCTGGGGCGAGTCATCTCACACAGATACGCAGTATTTT	CSSSFWGESSHTDTQYF
-	-	TRBV6-6	TRBJ2-3	TGTGCCAGCAGTTATGCACTAGGTGGTGCAGATACGCAGTATTTT	CASSYALGGADTQYF